This TCR beta chain emerged from a study of blood T cell repertoires in COVID-19. V gave up 6 bases and J gave up 4 bases; unmatched junction bases: 4. Germline CDR1 MNHNY, CDR2 SVGAGI (reference sequence). The CDR3 contains 15 residues. Methods used by the authors: Amplification of reference gene primers provided the estimated nucleated cell counts. The assay was immunoSEQ multiplex PCR, and TCRdb's table has in-frame clones only and misses some. D and trimming were read from the DNA, whereas the V and J calls and clone size are those reported in that table. This sample yields around 120,000 clones, of which 60% to 85% are seen a single time; about 2.3% belongs to the top ten.

The sequence was obtained from a man between 65 and 85 years old with acute or convalescent COVID-19. Sequencing used peripheral blood. The chain uses TRBV6-6 and TRBJ2-2, with 11 bases aligning to TRBD1. Here the CDR3 reads CASRWTGGSTGELFF. In DNA, the CDR3 is TGTGCCAGCAGGTGGACAGGGGGCTCCACCGGGGAGCTGTTTTTT.